These 10 T cell receptor beta chains originate from one sample sequenced in a study of cytomegalovirus exposure and HLA in healthy donors. Primers included in the PCR were 60 Vbeta and 13 Jbeta primers. Sequencing was performed with immunoSEQ multiplex PCR; in TCRdb, only in-frame clones are kept and a portion is missing. Here the sample spans roughly 74,000 clones, 60% to 85% being singletons. The sample consisted of PBMCs. Receptors were obtained from a middle-aged man in good health and CMV-seronegative.

In DNA, the CDR3 is TGTGCCAGCAGTCGCCGGGACAACACAGATACGCAGTATTTT. This encodes CASSRRDNTDTQYF. The chain recombines TRBV27 with TRBJ2-3, with TRBD1 as a possible D gene (6 bases). CDR3 length equals 14 residues. Trimming took 5 bases from V and 2 from J, leaving 11 bases between them. The germline gives CDR1 MNHEY, CDR2 SMNVEV (reference sequence).

This chain connects TRBV27 to TRBJ2-1; no definite D call. Germline V gives CDR1 MNHEY, CDR2 SMNVEV (reference sequence). The CDR3 has 12 residues. V was clipped by 4 bases and J by 3 bases, with 4 bases between them. CDR3 amino acids: CASSSVYNEQFF. The CDR3 DNA sequence: TGTGCCAGCAGTTCAGTCTACAATGAGCAGTTCTTC.

Concerning this clone itself: One end of the junction is discordant with germline, which a read error may explain. The genes are TRBV7-9 and TRBJ2-1, with 7 bases that match TRBD2. Germline V CDR1 and CDR2: SEHNR, FQNEAQ (reference sequence). This CDR3 has 12 residues. The CDR3 DNA reads TGTTCCAGCAGCCGGGACTATCGTGAGCAGTTCTTC. It translates to CSSSRDYREQFF.

Written as DNA, the CDR3 is TGTGCCTGGAGGAGGTTGTCCTCCTACAATGAGCAGTTCTTC. Translating gives CAWRRLSSYNEQFF. This chain links TRBV30 with TRBJ2-1; D not resolved. Germline V gives CDR1 GTSNPN, CDR2 SVGIG (reference sequence). The CDR3 is made up of 14 amino acids. Trimming left V 3 bases short and J 0 bases short, with 9 bases between. The full variable domain, with the rest looked up from reference TRBV30 and TRBJ2-1, is SQTIHQWPATLVQPVGSPLSLECTVEGTSNPNLYWYRQAAGRGLQLLFYSVGIGQISSEVPQNLSASRPQDRQFILSSKKLLLSDSGFYLCAWRRLSSYNEQFFGPGTRLTVL.

The chain uses TRBV28 and TRBJ2-7, with D hard to call. Trimming removed 8 bases from V and 2 bases from J, with 19 bases in between. CDR1 MDHEN and CDR2 SYDVKM come from the germline V gene. The CDR3 covers 15 residues. In nucleotides, the CDR3 is TGTGCCAGCTGCCCGGCCCTCCTAGGTCCCTACGAGCAGTACTTC. Its translation is CASCPALLGPYEQYF.

The V call is TRBV19, the J call TRBJ2-3; a possible D gene is TRBD1 (6 bases). Trimming pared 3 bases from V and 0 bases from J, leaving 13 bases between. The CDR3 covers 16 residues. Germline CDR1 and CDR2: LNHDA and SQIVND (reference sequence). The CDR3 nucleotides are TGTGCCAGTAGTATCAGGTACAGGGCTAGCACAGATACGCAGTATTTT. Translating it yields CASSIRYRASTDTQYF.

This sequence joins TRBV28 and TRBJ2-5; D unclear. Germline values: CDR1 MDHEN, CDR2 SYDVKM. Trimming took off 5 bases at V and 5 bases at J, with 12 bases between the two ends. There are 13 residues in the CDR3. The DNA for the CDR3 is TGTGCCAGCAGTGGCTCTCCCTCGGAGACCCAGTACTTC. Its translation is CASSGSPSETQYF.

V is TRBV7-3 and J is TRBJ2-1; tentatively, D is TRBD2 (6 bases). V lost 6 bases and J lost 1, with 7 bases in between. Per the germline V gene, CDR1 is SGHTA and CDR2 is FQGTGA. This CDR3 comprises 13 residues. Here the CDR3 DNA reads TGTGCCAGCAGTCTAGCGTCCTACAATGAGCAGTTCTTC. Amino acids: CASSLASYNEQFF.

The rearrangement links TRBV2 to TRBJ2-7; D perhaps matches TRBD2 (6 bases). Germline loops: CDR1 SNHLY, CDR2 FYNNEI. V gave up 4 bases and J gave up 0 bases, with 10 bases separating them. CDR3 length: 14 residues. CDR3 protein: CASSVGGYSYEQYF. CDR3 bases: TGTGCCAGCAGTGTGGGGGGATACTCCTACGAGCAGTACTTC.

This clone was observed once. This rearrangement joins TRBV18 to TRBJ1-1; D gene ambiguous. V dropped 5 bases and J dropped 1 base, with 11 bases sitting between them. The CDR3 runs 14 residues. CDR1 is KGHSH and CDR2 is LQKENI in the germline V gene. CDR3 coding DNA: TGTGCCAGCTCATCAAACAGCTGGAACACTGAAGCTTTCTTT. Amino acids: CASSSNSWNTEAFF.